A selection of T cell receptor beta chains follows, all from one sample in a study of cytomegalovirus exposure and HLA in healthy donors. This table comes from immunoSEQ multiplex PCR, and its TCRdb copy is limited to in-frame clones, with some not included. This table holds 100,000 to 150,000 clones. The sample taken for sequencing was PBMCs. The receptors shown here come from a man in his forties or fifties in good health and CMV-seronegative. The CDR3 runs from the conserved cysteine through the conserved F or W.

v_call cdr3_aa
TRBV5-1 CASQGLRGNTEAFF
TRBV13 CASSPGLAGGQKETQYF
TRBV5-4 CASSRTGTGYEKLFF
TRBV6-6 CASRTGNSYEQYF
TRBV9 CASSLNSYEQYF
TRBV28 CASSFRLGGADTQYF
TRBV6-1 CASSAGLQSGEQYF
TRBV11-2 CASSRAGTENEKLFF
TRBV5-1 CASSSDTNSYEQYF
TRBV7-8 CASSRRSSGEGPYNEQFF
TRBV5-1 CASSYTGTENYEQYF
TRBV27 CASSAPRTSRAKNIQYF
TRBV27 CASRRQGTDEQYF
TRBV5-4 CASSLARAGRNEQYF
TRBV6-6 CASRREGIYEQYF
TRBV10-3 CAISSPAGPYEQYF
TRBV29-1 CSVTGGADYGYTF
TRBV5-4 CASRTGKGMNTEAFF
TRBV11-2 CASSLVGGRAVEQYF
TRBV6-1 CASGSGSWTDTQYF
TRBV29-1 CSVDVENSGTDGRSYEQYF
TRBV7-9 CASSLPGRADTQYF
TRBV19 CASSTLQGGPYEQYF
TRBV7-9 CASGTGSSDSNQPQHF
TRBV6-5 CASSYSRGINYGYTF